This TCR beta chain originates from a study of CD8+ T cells in alopecia areata. Study outcomes and limitations: Unlike in mice, where it was clearer, TCR sharing across patients was less clear, possibly HLA-related. Clonality was higher in lesional than normal scalp, especially in alopecia totalis/universalis.

This clone was seen more than once but under ten times. What it binds is unknown. V shed 5 bases and J shed 7 bases, with 21 bases lying between them. This CDR3 contains 17 residues. CDR1 and CDR2 (germline): SGHAT, FQDESV (reference sequence). RNA extraction was followed by reverse transcription into cDNA, which acted as the sequencing template. TCRdb keeps only in-frame clones here, not all; method: immunoSEQ multiplex PCR. Of 200,000 to 250,000 clones listed, roughly three fifths were seen once; the top ten hold under 5%. This rearrangement joins TRBV11-1 to TRBJ1-6, with TRBD1 as a possible D gene (5 bases). Sequencing used CD8+ T cells sorted from blood. The TCR sequence derives from a human donor in good health. CDR3 loop: CASSTGRLVGDNSPLHF. The DNA of the CDR3 is TGTGCCAGCAGCACGGGCCGGCTCGTAGGGGACAATTCACCCCTCCACTTT.